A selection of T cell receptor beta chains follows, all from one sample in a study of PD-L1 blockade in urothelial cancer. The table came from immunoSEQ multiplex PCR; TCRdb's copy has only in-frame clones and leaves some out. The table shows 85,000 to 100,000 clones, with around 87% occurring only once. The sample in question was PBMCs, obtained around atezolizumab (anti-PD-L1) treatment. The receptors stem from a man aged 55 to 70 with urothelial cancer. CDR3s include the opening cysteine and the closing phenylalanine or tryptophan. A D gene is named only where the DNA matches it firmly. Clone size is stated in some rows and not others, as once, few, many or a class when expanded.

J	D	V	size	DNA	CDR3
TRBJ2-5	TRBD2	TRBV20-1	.	TGCAGTGCGCGGGGGGTGGAGACCCAGTACTTC	CSARGVETQYF
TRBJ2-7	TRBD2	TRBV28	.	TGTGCCAGCAGTCCTAGCGGAACCTACGAGCAGTACTTC	CASSPSGTYEQYF
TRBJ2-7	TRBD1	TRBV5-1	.	TGCGCCAGCACCTCGGCAGGGGGCCCCTACGAGCAGTACTTC	CASTSAGGPYEQYF
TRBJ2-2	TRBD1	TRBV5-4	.	TGTGCCAGCAGCCCAGGACAGGGATTTACCGGGGAGCTGTTTTTT	CASSPGQGFTGELFF
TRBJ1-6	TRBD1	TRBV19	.	TGTGCCAGTCTCGGACAGGGAAGGTCACCCCTCCACTTT	CASLGQGRSPLHF
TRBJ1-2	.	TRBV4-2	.	TGTGCCAGCAGCCAAGATTCGGAGGGCTACACCTTC	CASSQDSEGYTF
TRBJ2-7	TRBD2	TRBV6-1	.	TGTGCCAGCAGCGGACTAGCGGGGCCTTACGAGCAGTACTTC	CASSGLAGPYEQYF
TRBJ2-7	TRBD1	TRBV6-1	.	TGTGCCAGCACGACAGGGGCCGTCGGCGAGCAGTACTTC	CASTTGAVGEQYF
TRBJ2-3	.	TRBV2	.	TGTGCCAGCATTCCTACTTCAGATACGCAGTATTTT	CASIPTSDTQYF
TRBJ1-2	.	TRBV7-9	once	TGTGCCAGCAGTTATAGCAGGGTCGGCTACACCTTC	CASSYSRVGYTF
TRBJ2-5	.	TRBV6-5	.	TGTGCCAGCAGTTTCTTGGGACCCCAGGGGGGAGAGACCCAGTACTTC	CASSFLGPQGGETQYF
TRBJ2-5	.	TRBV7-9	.	TGTGCCAGCAGCTTAGAGGTAGCCCCAGAGACCCAGTACTTC	CASSLEVAPETQYF
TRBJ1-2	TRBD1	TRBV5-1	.	TGCGCCAGCAGCATCGACAGGGACTATGGCTACACCTTC	CASSIDRDYGYTF
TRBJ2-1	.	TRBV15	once	TGTGCCACCAGCAGAGGGAGCGGGCCACACAATGAGCAGTTCTTC	CATSRGSGPHNEQFF
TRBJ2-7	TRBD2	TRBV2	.	TGTGCCAGCACCTTGGGACTAGCGGGGTCTAGCTCCTACGAGCAGTACTTC	CASTLGLAGSSSYEQYF
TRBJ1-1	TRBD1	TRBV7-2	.	TGTGTCAGCAGCTTGTGGACAGGGCTGAAGAACACTGAAGCTTTCTTT	CVSSLWTGLKNTEAFF
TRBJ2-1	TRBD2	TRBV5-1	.	TGCGCCAGCAGCGCGGGCCCACCTCCGACTAGCGGCCCGCAGGCGGAGTTCTTC	CASSAGPPPTSGPQAEFF
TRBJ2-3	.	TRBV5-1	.	TGCGCCAGCACCCCTTCCGGGGTGGGGACAGATACGCAGTATTTT	CASTPSGVGTDTQYF
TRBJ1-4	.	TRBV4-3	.	TGCGCCAGCAGCCAAGAGGGTCAGGGATCTGAAAAACTGTTTTTT	CASSQEGQGSEKLFF
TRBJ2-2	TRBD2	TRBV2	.	TGTGCCACCAATCCGGGGGGAAACGGGGAGCTGTTTTTT	CATNPGGNGELFF
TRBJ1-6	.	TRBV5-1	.	TGCGCCAGCAGCTTGAGTAGGACAGCATATAATTCACCCCTCCACTTT	CASSLSRTAYNSPLHF
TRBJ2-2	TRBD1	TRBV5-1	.	TGCGCCAGCAGCTTGGCCTCGAGGGGGCGCGAGACCGGGGAGCTGTTTTTT	CASSLASRGRETGELFF